A selection of T cell receptor beta chains follows, all from one sample in a study of shared clonotypes between healthy human individuals. Produced via immunoSEQ multiplex PCR; TCRdb's table is partial and in-frame only. The sample has under 1,100,000 clones, approximately 70% seen once; the top ten hold around 1.4%. Sequencing was carried out using memory CD4+ T cells sorted from blood. The receptors originated from a man younger than 35 in good health. Both conserved end residues are part of each CDR3. Each record gives: CDR3 DNA, CDR3 protein, J gene, D gene, V gene, CDR3 length. D genes are given only for firm matches.

TGCACCAGCGATTACGAGCAGTACTTC	CTSDYEQYF	TRBJ2-7	-	TRBV1	9
TGTGCCAGCAGGAGCCGAGGGGAGAGGGGCTACACCTTC	CASRSRGERGYTF	TRBJ1-2	-	TRBV6-5	13
TGTGCCAGTAAGGGGGACTCCTACGAGCAGTACTTC	CASKGDSYEQYF	TRBJ2-7	-	TRBV19	12
TGTGCCAGCAGCGGAGACCCCGGCGATACGCAGTATTTT	CASSGDPGDTQYF	TRBJ2-3	-	TRBV7-2	13
TGCGCCAGCAGCTTGTGGCAGGGAGGGACTGAAGCTTTCTTT	CASSLWQGGTEAFF	TRBJ1-1	-	TRBV5-1	14
TGCGCCAGCAGCCCCCGGACATTGAGCTCTGGGGCCAACGTCCTGACTTTC	CASSPRTLSSGANVLTF	TRBJ2-6	-	TRBV5-1	17
TGTGCCAGCAGTCTGAGCGGGCCCAGCTACGAGCAGTACTTC	CASSLSGPSYEQYF	TRBJ2-7	-	TRBV6-1	14
TGTGCCTGGAGACCCCAAGCCTACGAGCAGTACTTC	CAWRPQAYEQYF	TRBJ2-7	-	TRBV30	12
TGTGCCTGGAGTGTACGGGACAGGCACCGGGGGCCCCAGCATTTT	CAWSVRDRHRGPQHF	TRBJ1-5	TRBD1	TRBV30	15
TGTGCCAGCAGCACCCGCTCGGATGAAAAACTGTTTTTT	CASSTRSDEKLFF	TRBJ1-4	-	TRBV5-4	13
TGTGCCAGCAGTGGTGAGGGCGGGGAGCTGTTTTTT	CASSGEGGELFF	TRBJ2-2	-	TRBV2	12
TGCGCCAGCAGCCAGACCGGGACAGCCTACGAGCAGTACTTC	CASSQTGTAYEQYF	TRBJ2-7	TRBD1	TRBV5-1	14
TGTGCCAGCTCTCCGGGACATCAAGGGGACACCATATATTTT	CASSPGHQGDTIYF	TRBJ1-3	-	TRBV18	14
TGTGCCAGCAGTTCCCCAGGCAGCTCCTACGAGCAGTACTTC	CASSSPGSSYEQYF	TRBJ2-7	-	TRBV27	14
TGTGCCAGCAGCGGACAGGGACCTGAAAAACTGTTTTTT	CASSGQGPEKLFF	TRBJ1-4	TRBD1	TRBV6-1	13
TGTGCCAGCAGCGGGACAGGGGGAACCGGGGAGCTGTTTTTT	CASSGTGGTGELFF	TRBJ2-2	TRBD1	TRBV2	14
TGTGCCAGCAGCTTGTTGTCCGCCGGGACAGGGGGCCTTGGCGGGACCCAGTACTTC	CASSLLSAGTGGLGGTQYF	TRBJ2-5	TRBD1	TRBV5-6	19
TGCGCCAGCAGCTTGGTAGGGGAACCGGCCGGGGAGCTGTTTTTT	CASSLVGEPAGELFF	TRBJ2-2	-	TRBV5-1	15